This T cell receptor (beta chain) was sequenced during a study of blood T cell repertoires in COVID-19. Whole-study context: The samples span acute and convalescent COVID-19 from the United States, Italy and Spain.

Enrollees, about 18 to 89 years old, lived in 24 US areas. Method: immunoSEQ multiplex PCR; TCRdb's copy keeps in-frame clones and lacks some. The profile shows roughly 180,000 clones, roughly 82% of them singletons. The CDR3 runs 15 residues. Trimming removed 6 bases from V and 3 bases from J, with 17 bases in between. In germline, CDR1 is SGHTA, CDR2 FQGTGA. The sequenced sample was PBMCs or T cells enriched from blood (not recorded which). The clonotype comes from a woman aged 25-40 years who had recovered from COVID-19. V gene TRBV7-3 combines with J gene TRBJ1-1, with a weak D call TRBD1 (6 bases). This chain's CDR3 is CASSQTGKGDTEAFF. The CDR3 DNA is TGTGCCAGCAGTCAAACAGGGAAGGGGGACACTGAAGCTTTCTTT.